The sequence of this TCR delta chain was determined in a study of gamma delta lymphoproliferative disorders and STAT genes listed by TCRdb under 2018. A note on the overall study: The LymphoTrack Dx TCRG Assay was used to build gamma-chain libraries from a minimum of 50 ng of genomic DNA. A couple of gamma-chain samples and all delta-chain samples were sequenced twice to confirm results. Because no corresponding Invivoscribe delta assay was available, delta-chain libraries were prepared according to the EuroClonality-NGS working group standard operating procedure. The study profiled TCR gamma and delta CDR3 repertoires by deep sequencing in Tgammadelta lymphoproliferative disease patients and healthy controls, within a larger immunophenotypic and STAT-mutation study.

For both patients and controls, peripheral blood mononuclear cells were isolated, and the genomic DNA from these cells was used for TCR sequencing. As controls, approximately 23 healthy adult blood donors (median age 64 years; some 12 males and roughly eleven females) were included and were matched to patients for age and sex. Reading from cysteine to phenylalanine, the CDR3 counts 17 amino acids. Only the CDR3 DNA stays, 51 bases, in frame from base 1. CDR1 GEAIGNYY and CDR2 EKD are derived from the germline V gene. After removal of 3 bases from V and 9 bases from J, the junction retains 18 bases not matched to a gene. Both library preparation methods relied on multiplex PCR with primers aimed at conserved V and J regions of the TCR genes. After purification and pooling, the amplicons were sequenced on an Illumina MiSeq platform. On the authors' methods: MiXCR performed V(D)J alignment, clonotype assembly and translation, and VDJtools was used for functionality assessment and CDR3 repertoire analyses. CDR3 was defined per IMGT, and analyses were restricted to productive sequences using functional genes, excluding ORF genes and pseudogenes. A custom Python script was used to search all patients and controls for identical amino acid CDR3s of major clonotypes (frequency >=5%). A one-sided non-parametric Wilcoxon test was used to compare clonotype frequencies in patients versus controls. The public reads were reprocessed by TCRdb using CATT, and rows of matching DNA were later combined. The V and J calls and clone size come from TCRdb's table, not from the authors' own analysis. This sample lists some 2,200 delta-chain clones; about 1.5% were detected once. Of the sample, roughly half falls within the top ten clones.

General findings and caveats noted by the study authors: The authors pointed out that NGS specificity may be lower at low frequencies, so whether leukemic clones are public or private needs to be confirmed. When whole repertoires were clustered, gamma repertoires from patients grouped apart from those of healthy controls, but delta repertoires did not separate between the groups. Leukemic cells were skewed toward terminal effectors, whereas control T cells likely spanned varied maturation stages, a difference potentially limiting comparisons between patients and controls. Nearly all major patient gamma and delta clonotypes were public, shared with at least one healthy donor; only two gamma clonotypes were private to disease.

Note on this clone: Which antigen it targets is not known. TCRdb's protein for this DNA is that of a much larger clone and differs from the translation at residue 13, likely a read error; the protein shown is the DNA translation.

Sequenced material: blood. The rearranged segments are TRDV2 and TRDJ1; TRDD3 agrees with 10 junctional bases. The receptor comes from a human donor in good health. CDR3 loop: CACDVVEGTGGSVQLIF. Read as DNA, the sequence is TGTGCCTGTGACGTCGTTGAGGGTACTGGGGGATCCGTACAACTCATCTTT.